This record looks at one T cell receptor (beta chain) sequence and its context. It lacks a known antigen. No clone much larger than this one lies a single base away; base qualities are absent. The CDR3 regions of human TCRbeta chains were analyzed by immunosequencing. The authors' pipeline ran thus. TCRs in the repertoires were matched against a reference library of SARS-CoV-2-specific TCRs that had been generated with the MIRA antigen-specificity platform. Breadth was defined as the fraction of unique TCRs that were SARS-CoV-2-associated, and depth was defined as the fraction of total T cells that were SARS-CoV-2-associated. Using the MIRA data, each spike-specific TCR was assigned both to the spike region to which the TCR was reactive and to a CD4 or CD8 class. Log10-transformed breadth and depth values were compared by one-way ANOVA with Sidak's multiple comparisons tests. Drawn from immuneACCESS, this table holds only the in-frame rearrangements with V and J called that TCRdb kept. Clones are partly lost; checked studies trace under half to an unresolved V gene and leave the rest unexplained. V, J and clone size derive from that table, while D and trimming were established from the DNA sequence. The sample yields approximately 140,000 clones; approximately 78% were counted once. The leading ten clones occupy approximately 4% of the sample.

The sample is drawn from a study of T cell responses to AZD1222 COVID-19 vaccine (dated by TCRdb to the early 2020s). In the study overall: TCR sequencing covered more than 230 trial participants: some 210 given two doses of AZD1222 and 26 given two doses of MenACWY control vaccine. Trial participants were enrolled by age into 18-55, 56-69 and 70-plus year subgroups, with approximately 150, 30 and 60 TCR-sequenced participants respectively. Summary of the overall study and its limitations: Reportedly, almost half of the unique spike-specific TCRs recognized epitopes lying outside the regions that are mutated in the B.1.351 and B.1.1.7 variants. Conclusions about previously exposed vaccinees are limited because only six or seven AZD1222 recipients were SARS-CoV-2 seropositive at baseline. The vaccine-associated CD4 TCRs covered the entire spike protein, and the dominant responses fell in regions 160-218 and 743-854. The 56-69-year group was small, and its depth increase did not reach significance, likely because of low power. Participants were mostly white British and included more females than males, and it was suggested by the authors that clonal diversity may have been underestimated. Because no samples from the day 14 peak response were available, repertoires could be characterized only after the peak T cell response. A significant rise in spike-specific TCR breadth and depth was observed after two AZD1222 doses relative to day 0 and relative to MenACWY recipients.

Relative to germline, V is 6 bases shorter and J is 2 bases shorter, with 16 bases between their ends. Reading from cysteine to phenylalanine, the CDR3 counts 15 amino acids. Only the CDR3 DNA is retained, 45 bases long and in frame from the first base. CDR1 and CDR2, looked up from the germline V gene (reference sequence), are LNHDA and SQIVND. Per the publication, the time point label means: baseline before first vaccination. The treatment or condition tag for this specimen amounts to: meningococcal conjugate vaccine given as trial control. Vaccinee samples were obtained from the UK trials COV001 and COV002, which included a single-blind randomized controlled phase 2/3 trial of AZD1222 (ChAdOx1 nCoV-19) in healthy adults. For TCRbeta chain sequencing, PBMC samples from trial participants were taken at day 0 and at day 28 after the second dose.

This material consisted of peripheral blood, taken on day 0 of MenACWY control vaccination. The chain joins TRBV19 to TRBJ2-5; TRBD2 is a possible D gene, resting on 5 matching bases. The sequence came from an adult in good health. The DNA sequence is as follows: TGTGCCAGTAGCCTACTACCCTCGGGGCAAGAGACCCAGTACTTC. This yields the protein CASSLLPSGQETQYF.